These 31 T cell receptor beta chains share one sample of origin, sequenced in a study of cytomegalovirus exposure and HLA in healthy donors. Researchers ran the PCR with 60 Vbeta and 13 Jbeta primers. The repertoire was sequenced with immunoSEQ multiplex PCR; TCRdb's copy has only in-frame clones and lacks some. The sample shows over 150,000 clones, 82% of them seen only once. The specimen sequenced was PBMCs. Receptors were obtained from a man aged 45-60 years in good health and CMV-seropositive.

This chain links TRBV30 with TRBJ1-1, with 8 bases fitting TRBD1. There are 14 residues in the CDR3. V gave up 7 bases and J gave up 0 bases; unmatched junction bases: 7. The germline V gene encodes CDR1 GTSNPN and CDR2 SVGIG (reference sequence). The CDR3 here is CASLTGVLNTEAFF. In DNA form, the CDR3 reads TGTGCCTCCTTGACAGGGGTCTTGAACACTGAAGCTTTCTTT.

This clone was counted a single time. The chain recombines TRBV18 with TRBJ2-4; 9 nucleotides match TRBD1. The junction had 19 bases not matched to a gene; V was cut back by 3 bases and J by 4 bases. Germline-derived CDR1 and CDR2 are KGHSH and LQKENI. This CDR3 is built from 20 residues. CDR3 residues: CASSPFPRTGTGSPKNIQYF. The CDR3 DNA follows: TGTGCCAGCTCACCTTTCCCGAGGACCGGGACAGGGTCCCCAAAAAACATTCAGTACTTC.

The rearrangement joins TRBV29-1 to TRBJ1-5, with a possible D match to TRBD1 (5 bases). This CDR3 is built from 13 residues. With 4 bases removed from V and 2 bases from J, the gap between germline ends came to 9 bases. Germline values: CDR1 SQVTM, CDR2 ANQGSEA. CDR3 nucleotide sequence: TGCAGCGTTGTAACGGGGGGCAATCAGCCCCAGCATTTT. This sequence encodes CSVVTGGNQPQHF. Complete variable domain (other parts from reference TRBV29-1 and TRBJ1-5): SAVISQKPSRDICQRGTSLTIQCQVDSQVTMMFWYRQQPGQSLTLIATANQGSEATYESGFVIDKFPISRPNLTFSTLTVSNMSPEDSSIYLCSVVTGGNQPQHFGDGTRLSIL.

This clone was observed once. The genes are TRBV7-6 and TRBJ1-3; 8 positions match TRBD1. The CDR3 is made up of 16 amino acids. With 6 bases clipped from V and 0 bases from J, the junction kept 7 bases outside the gene matches. In germline, CDR1 is SGHVS, CDR2 FNYEAQ. The DNA for the CDR3 is TGTGCCAGCAGTTTCGGACAGGGCCACTCTGGAAACACCATATATTTT. Amino acids: CASSFGQGHSGNTIYF.

In its sample, this clone was seen a few times. V usage is TRBV9 and J usage is TRBJ2-3; TRBD2 matches at 14 bases. Losses at the gene ends were 4 bases for V and 5 bases for J; bases not matched to a gene: 12. CDR3 length: 18 residues. Germline CDR1 and CDR2: SGDLS and YYNGEE. Here the CDR3 reads CASSPTGTSGGPGDTQYF. In nucleotides, the CDR3 is TGTGCCAGCAGCCCAACCGGGACTAGCGGGGGCCCCGGAGATACGCAGTATTTT.

The chain has TRBV2 and TRBJ1-6; perhaps TRBD1 as D (6 bases). The germline V gene has CDR1 SNHLY and CDR2 FYNNEI. The CDR3 sequence is 15 residues long. The V end lost 6 bases, the J end lost 7 bases, and 16 bases lay between the germline ends. The chain's CDR3 is CASSSVTTGNSPLHF. Here the CDR3 DNA reads TGTGCCAGCAGCTCAGTGACAACAGGGAATTCACCCCTCCACTTT.

V usage is TRBV5-1 and J usage is TRBJ2-1; 13 bases align to TRBD2. V gave up 3 bases and J gave up 7 bases; unmatched junction bases: 7. The CDR3 totals 16 residues. Germline CDR1 SGHRS, CDR2 YFSETQ. The chain's CDR3 is CASSSDGLAGVNEQFF. The CDR3 DNA sequence: TGCGCCAGCAGCTCGGACGGACTAGCGGGAGTGAATGAGCAGTTCTTC.

V is TRBV4-1 and J is TRBJ2-1; a weak D match, TRBD2 (6 bases). Germline V gene lookup returns CDR1 MGHRA and CDR2 YSYEKL. The CDR3 consists of 15 residues. Trimming removed 2 bases from V and 6 bases from J, with 14 bases in between. The CDR3 reads CASSQNRERRNEQFF. DNA of the CDR3: TGCGCCAGCAGCCAAAATCGGGAGCGACGCAATGAGCAGTTCTTC.

The J gene is TRBJ2-2, the V gene TRBV9; D call uncertain. The CDR3 length is 15 residues. CDR1 and CDR2 from the germline V gene are SGDLS and YYNGEE. V lost 0 bases and J 1 base, leaving 7 bases between the germline ends. This chain's CDR3 is CASSVVGQNTGELFF. The CDR3 region has the DNA TGTGCCAGCAGCGTAGTTGGCCAGAACACCGGGGAGCTGTTTTTT. Full variable domain (rest looked up from reference TRBV9 and TRBJ2-2): DSGVTQTPKHLITATGQRVTLRCSPRSGDLSVYWYQQSLDQGLQFLIQYYNGEERAKGNILERFSAQQFPDLHSELNLSSLELGDSALYFCASSVVGQNTGELFFGEGSRLTVL.

The count of this clone is one. CDR3 region: CASTAMGGGTNSNQPQHF. DNA for the CDR3: TGTGCCAGCACCGCAATGGGGGGTGGCACTAATAGCAATCAGCCCCAGCATTTT. The rearrangement links TRBV7-9 to TRBJ1-5; D perhaps matches TRBD1 (5 bases). The germline V and J ends were trimmed by 7 bases and 0 bases, with 22 bases remaining between them. The CDR3 covers 18 residues. CDR1 is SEHNR, CDR2 FQNEAQ, per germline (reference sequence).

V usage is TRBV6-5 and J usage is TRBJ1-3; possibly TRBD1 for D (6 bases). Trimming took off 10 bases at V and 2 bases at J, with 18 bases between the two ends. Per the germline V gene, CDR1 is MNHEY and CDR2 is SVGAGI. The CDR3 spans 15 residues. The CDR3 sequence is CATSRGGITGNTIYF. CDR3 sequence (DNA): TGTGCCACCTCGAGGGGGGGGATCACTGGAAACACCATATATTTT.

The gene calls are TRBV25-1 and TRBJ2-1, with D perhaps TRBD1 (5 bases). The germline CDR1 and CDR2 sequences are MGHDK and SYGVNS. V was shortened by 6 bases and J by 7 bases, with 19 bases between the two germline ends. The CDR3 is 15 residues long. CDR3: CASSPPLGEPNEQFF. As DNA, the CDR3 is TGTGCCAGCAGCCCCCCCCTAGGGGAACCTAATGAGCAGTTCTTC.

The chain is built from TRBV7-2 and TRBJ2-7; 12 bases map to TRBD2. V was pared by 0 bases and J by 2 bases, with 5 bases of the junction left unmatched. The CDR3 extends over 17 amino acids. The V gene's germline CDR1 is SGHTA and CDR2 FQGNSA. CDR3 in amino acids: CASSLATSGGTAYEQYF. For the CDR3, the DNA is TGTGCCAGCAGCTTAGCGACTAGCGGGGGTACTGCCTACGAGCAGTACTTC.

CDR3 protein: CASSGEGVGGANVLTF. CDR3 sequence (DNA): TGTGCCAGCAGCGGGGAGGGGGTCGGTGGGGCCAACGTCCTGACTTTC. The chain combines TRBV9 with TRBJ2-6, with D maybe TRBD2 (7 bases). Trimming took off 3 bases at V and 3 bases at J, with 13 bases between the two ends. This CDR3 region has 16 residues. Germline loops: CDR1 SGDLS, CDR2 YYNGEE.

The chain employs TRBV5-6 and TRBJ2-2; 8 bases fit TRBD1. Germline CDR1 is SGHDT and CDR2 is YYEEEE. Germline trimming cut 1 base from V and 0 bases from J; bases unmatched to any gene: 11. The CDR3 runs 19 residues. This chain's CDR3 is CASSLPGQAPLTNTGELFF. CDR3 in DNA: TGTGCCAGCAGCTTGCCGGGACAGGCCCCCCTTACGAACACCGGGGAGCTGTTTTTT.

The chain has TRBV19 and TRBJ2-7; D gene ambiguous. The V and J ends lost 2 bases and 0 bases respectively, with 8 bases between them. Germline CDR1 and CDR2: LNHDA and SQIVND (reference sequence). The CDR3 contains 14 residues. Written as DNA, the CDR3 is TGTGCCAGTAGTATAAGGAGCCGCTCCTACGAGCAGTACTTC. It codes for CASSIRSRSYEQYF. Together with reference TRBV19 and TRBJ2-7, the CDR3 gives the full variable domain: DGGITQSPKYLFRKEGQNVTLSCEQNLNHDAMYWYRQDPGQGLRLIYYSQIVNDFQKGDIAEGYSVSREKKESFPLTVTSAQKNPTAFYLCASSIRSRSYEQYFGPGTRLTVT.

The genes are TRBV28 and TRBJ1-4, with D possibly being TRBD1 (5 bases). This CDR3 comprises 16 residues. Trimming left V 7 bases short and J 5 bases short, with 20 bases between. Germline V gene lookup returns CDR1 MDHEN and CDR2 SYDVKM. The CDR3 nucleotides read TGTGCCAGCAAATCTCCGCTCGACAGAGGAAATGAAAAACTGTTTTTT. Its protein is CASKSPLDRGNEKLFF.

The gene calls are TRBV5-1 and TRBJ2-5, with D possibly being TRBD1 (6 bases). The length of the CDR3 is 15 residues. The germline CDR1 and CDR2 sequences are SGHRS and YFSETQ. V lost 6 bases, J lost 5 bases, and 20 bases lay in between. DNA of the CDR3: TGCGCCAGCACCCGATTCGAAGGGGGAAGGGAGACCCAGTACTTC. It codes for CASTRFEGGRETQYF.

This clone occurred once. The chain has TRBV28 and TRBJ2-7, with D maybe TRBD1 (5 bases). CDR1 MDHEN and CDR2 SYDVKM come from the germline V gene. Trimming removed 1 base from V and 7 bases from J, with 14 bases in between. The CDR3 runs to 14 residues. The CDR3 sequence is CASSLFHVSGEQYF. CDR3 DNA sequence: TGTGCCAGCAGTTTATTTCATGTCTCAGGGGAGCAGTACTTC.

This chain connects TRBV10-3 to TRBJ1-4, with D possibly matching TRBD1 (5 bases). V gave up 6 bases and J gave up 8 bases, with 10 bases separating them. The CDR3 contains 12 residues. Germline assignment: CDR1 ENHRY and CDR2 SYGVKD. The CDR3 coding sequence is TGTGCCATCAGCGCTACAGGAGAAAAACTGTTTTTT. It codes for CAISATGEKLFF.

The chain uses TRBV19 and TRBJ2-7; possible D gene TRBD1, 6 bases. The CDR3 is 15 residues long. Germline CDR1 reads LNHDA; CDR2 reads SQIVND (reference sequence). Trimming stripped 1 base from V and 1 base from J, with 11 bases between. The CDR3 sequence is CASSIAAGASYEQYF. Here the CDR3 DNA reads TGTGCCAGTAGTATAGCGGCAGGGGCGTCCTACGAGCAGTACTTC.

V gene TRBV30 combines with J gene TRBJ1-2, with D hard to call. Trimming removed 7 bases at V and 2 bases at J, with 8 bases between. Germline V gives CDR1 GTSNPN, CDR2 SVGIG (reference sequence). The CDR3 covers 11 residues. The CDR3 loop reads CASLSNYGYTF. The CDR3 DNA follows: TGTGCCTCCCTGAGCAACTATGGCTACACCTTC.

This clone was found once. This chain connects TRBV7-3 to TRBJ2-3; D might be TRBD1 (6 bases). The germline CDR1 and CDR2 sequences are SGHTA and FQGTGA. V gave up 2 bases and J gave up 2 bases, with 8 bases separating them. The CDR3 covers 14 residues. The CDR3 loop is CASSLGQLTDTQYF. The CDR3 DNA reads TGTGCCAGCAGCTTAGGACAGCTCACAGATACGCAGTATTTT.

The chain has TRBV5-4 and TRBJ1-1; D is perhaps TRBD1 (5 bases). V was cut by 9 bases and J by 4 bases, with 16 bases left in between. The CDR3 runs 13 residues. Germline V gene sequence: CDR1 SGHNT, CDR2 YYREEE (reference sequence). Here the CDR3 DNA reads TGTGCCACCGTCAATCGGGGGAGCACTGAAGCTTTCTTT. Its translation is CATVNRGSTEAFF.

The chain uses TRBV4-3 and TRBJ2-5; 7 bases match TRBD1. The length of the CDR3 is 15 residues. J was trimmed by 7 bases and V by 1 base; bases with no gene match: 9. The germline CDR1 and CDR2 sequences are LGHNA and YSLEER. CDR3 sequence reads: CASSQGQETGRTQYF. As DNA, the CDR3 is TGCGCCAGCAGCCAAGGCCAGGAGACAGGGAGGACCCAGTACTTC.

The V gene is TRBV28, the J gene TRBJ1-2; tentative D call: TRBD1 (5 bases). The CDR3 extends over 17 amino acids. Trimming shortened V by 3 bases and J by 0 bases, and 17 bases separated the two germline ends. Germline CDR1 reads MDHEN; CDR2 reads SYDVKM. The CDR3 loop reads CASSFEPGGGTNYGYTF. DNA for the CDR3: TGTGCCAGCAGTTTCGAACCCGGCGGGGGAACTAACTATGGCTACACCTTC.

J is TRBJ2-7 and V is TRBV19; the match to TRBD2 covers 10 bases. Germline CDR1 is LNHDA and CDR2 is SQIVND (reference sequence). The CDR3 covers 13 residues. V was pared by 5 bases and J by 3 bases, with 1 base of the junction left unmatched. In DNA, the CDR3 is TGTGCCAGTAGTTGGACTAGCGGCTACGAGCAGTACTTC. Amino acids: CASSWTSGYEQYF.

The chain joins TRBV7-2 to TRBJ1-4, with 7 bases matching TRBD1. Trimming cost V 5 bases and J 8 bases; bases outside gene matches: 11. The CDR3 totals 15 residues. Per the germline V gene, CDR1 is SGHTA and CDR2 is FQGNSA. CDR3 in DNA: TGTGCCAGCAGCCCCCGGACAGGCGGGTACGAAAAACTGTTTTTT. Translation: CASSPRTGGYEKLFF.

This rearrangement joins TRBV28 to TRBJ2-2; D is unclear. V was shortened by 9 bases and J by 7 bases, with 12 bases between the two germline ends. Per the germline V gene, CDR1 is MDHEN and CDR2 is SYDVKM. This CDR3 is 12 amino acids long. The CDR3, as DNA: TGTGCCAGTAACTTTCCCCTCGGGGAGCTGTTTTTT. Amino acid sequence: CASNFPLGELFF.

The chain couples TRBV7-2 to TRBJ1-2, with D tentatively TRBD1 (5 bases). The V gene's germline CDR1 is SGHTA and CDR2 FQGNSA. The CDR3 consists of 15 residues. The V and J ends lost 3 bases and 4 bases respectively, with 15 bases between them. The chain's CDR3 is CASSFTGVGAYGYTF. The CDR3 bases are TGTGCCAGCAGCTTTACGGGAGTTGGGGCCTATGGCTACACCTTC.

The V call is TRBV20-1, the J call TRBJ2-5; D unclear. V was pared by 6 bases and J by 5 bases, with 10 bases between. The CDR3 runs 11 residues. Looked up from germline, CDR1 is DFQATT and CDR2 is SNEGSKA (reference sequence). The CDR3 region has the DNA TGCAGTGCGCTAATAGTGGAGACCCAGTACTTC. The encoded protein is CSALIVETQYF.